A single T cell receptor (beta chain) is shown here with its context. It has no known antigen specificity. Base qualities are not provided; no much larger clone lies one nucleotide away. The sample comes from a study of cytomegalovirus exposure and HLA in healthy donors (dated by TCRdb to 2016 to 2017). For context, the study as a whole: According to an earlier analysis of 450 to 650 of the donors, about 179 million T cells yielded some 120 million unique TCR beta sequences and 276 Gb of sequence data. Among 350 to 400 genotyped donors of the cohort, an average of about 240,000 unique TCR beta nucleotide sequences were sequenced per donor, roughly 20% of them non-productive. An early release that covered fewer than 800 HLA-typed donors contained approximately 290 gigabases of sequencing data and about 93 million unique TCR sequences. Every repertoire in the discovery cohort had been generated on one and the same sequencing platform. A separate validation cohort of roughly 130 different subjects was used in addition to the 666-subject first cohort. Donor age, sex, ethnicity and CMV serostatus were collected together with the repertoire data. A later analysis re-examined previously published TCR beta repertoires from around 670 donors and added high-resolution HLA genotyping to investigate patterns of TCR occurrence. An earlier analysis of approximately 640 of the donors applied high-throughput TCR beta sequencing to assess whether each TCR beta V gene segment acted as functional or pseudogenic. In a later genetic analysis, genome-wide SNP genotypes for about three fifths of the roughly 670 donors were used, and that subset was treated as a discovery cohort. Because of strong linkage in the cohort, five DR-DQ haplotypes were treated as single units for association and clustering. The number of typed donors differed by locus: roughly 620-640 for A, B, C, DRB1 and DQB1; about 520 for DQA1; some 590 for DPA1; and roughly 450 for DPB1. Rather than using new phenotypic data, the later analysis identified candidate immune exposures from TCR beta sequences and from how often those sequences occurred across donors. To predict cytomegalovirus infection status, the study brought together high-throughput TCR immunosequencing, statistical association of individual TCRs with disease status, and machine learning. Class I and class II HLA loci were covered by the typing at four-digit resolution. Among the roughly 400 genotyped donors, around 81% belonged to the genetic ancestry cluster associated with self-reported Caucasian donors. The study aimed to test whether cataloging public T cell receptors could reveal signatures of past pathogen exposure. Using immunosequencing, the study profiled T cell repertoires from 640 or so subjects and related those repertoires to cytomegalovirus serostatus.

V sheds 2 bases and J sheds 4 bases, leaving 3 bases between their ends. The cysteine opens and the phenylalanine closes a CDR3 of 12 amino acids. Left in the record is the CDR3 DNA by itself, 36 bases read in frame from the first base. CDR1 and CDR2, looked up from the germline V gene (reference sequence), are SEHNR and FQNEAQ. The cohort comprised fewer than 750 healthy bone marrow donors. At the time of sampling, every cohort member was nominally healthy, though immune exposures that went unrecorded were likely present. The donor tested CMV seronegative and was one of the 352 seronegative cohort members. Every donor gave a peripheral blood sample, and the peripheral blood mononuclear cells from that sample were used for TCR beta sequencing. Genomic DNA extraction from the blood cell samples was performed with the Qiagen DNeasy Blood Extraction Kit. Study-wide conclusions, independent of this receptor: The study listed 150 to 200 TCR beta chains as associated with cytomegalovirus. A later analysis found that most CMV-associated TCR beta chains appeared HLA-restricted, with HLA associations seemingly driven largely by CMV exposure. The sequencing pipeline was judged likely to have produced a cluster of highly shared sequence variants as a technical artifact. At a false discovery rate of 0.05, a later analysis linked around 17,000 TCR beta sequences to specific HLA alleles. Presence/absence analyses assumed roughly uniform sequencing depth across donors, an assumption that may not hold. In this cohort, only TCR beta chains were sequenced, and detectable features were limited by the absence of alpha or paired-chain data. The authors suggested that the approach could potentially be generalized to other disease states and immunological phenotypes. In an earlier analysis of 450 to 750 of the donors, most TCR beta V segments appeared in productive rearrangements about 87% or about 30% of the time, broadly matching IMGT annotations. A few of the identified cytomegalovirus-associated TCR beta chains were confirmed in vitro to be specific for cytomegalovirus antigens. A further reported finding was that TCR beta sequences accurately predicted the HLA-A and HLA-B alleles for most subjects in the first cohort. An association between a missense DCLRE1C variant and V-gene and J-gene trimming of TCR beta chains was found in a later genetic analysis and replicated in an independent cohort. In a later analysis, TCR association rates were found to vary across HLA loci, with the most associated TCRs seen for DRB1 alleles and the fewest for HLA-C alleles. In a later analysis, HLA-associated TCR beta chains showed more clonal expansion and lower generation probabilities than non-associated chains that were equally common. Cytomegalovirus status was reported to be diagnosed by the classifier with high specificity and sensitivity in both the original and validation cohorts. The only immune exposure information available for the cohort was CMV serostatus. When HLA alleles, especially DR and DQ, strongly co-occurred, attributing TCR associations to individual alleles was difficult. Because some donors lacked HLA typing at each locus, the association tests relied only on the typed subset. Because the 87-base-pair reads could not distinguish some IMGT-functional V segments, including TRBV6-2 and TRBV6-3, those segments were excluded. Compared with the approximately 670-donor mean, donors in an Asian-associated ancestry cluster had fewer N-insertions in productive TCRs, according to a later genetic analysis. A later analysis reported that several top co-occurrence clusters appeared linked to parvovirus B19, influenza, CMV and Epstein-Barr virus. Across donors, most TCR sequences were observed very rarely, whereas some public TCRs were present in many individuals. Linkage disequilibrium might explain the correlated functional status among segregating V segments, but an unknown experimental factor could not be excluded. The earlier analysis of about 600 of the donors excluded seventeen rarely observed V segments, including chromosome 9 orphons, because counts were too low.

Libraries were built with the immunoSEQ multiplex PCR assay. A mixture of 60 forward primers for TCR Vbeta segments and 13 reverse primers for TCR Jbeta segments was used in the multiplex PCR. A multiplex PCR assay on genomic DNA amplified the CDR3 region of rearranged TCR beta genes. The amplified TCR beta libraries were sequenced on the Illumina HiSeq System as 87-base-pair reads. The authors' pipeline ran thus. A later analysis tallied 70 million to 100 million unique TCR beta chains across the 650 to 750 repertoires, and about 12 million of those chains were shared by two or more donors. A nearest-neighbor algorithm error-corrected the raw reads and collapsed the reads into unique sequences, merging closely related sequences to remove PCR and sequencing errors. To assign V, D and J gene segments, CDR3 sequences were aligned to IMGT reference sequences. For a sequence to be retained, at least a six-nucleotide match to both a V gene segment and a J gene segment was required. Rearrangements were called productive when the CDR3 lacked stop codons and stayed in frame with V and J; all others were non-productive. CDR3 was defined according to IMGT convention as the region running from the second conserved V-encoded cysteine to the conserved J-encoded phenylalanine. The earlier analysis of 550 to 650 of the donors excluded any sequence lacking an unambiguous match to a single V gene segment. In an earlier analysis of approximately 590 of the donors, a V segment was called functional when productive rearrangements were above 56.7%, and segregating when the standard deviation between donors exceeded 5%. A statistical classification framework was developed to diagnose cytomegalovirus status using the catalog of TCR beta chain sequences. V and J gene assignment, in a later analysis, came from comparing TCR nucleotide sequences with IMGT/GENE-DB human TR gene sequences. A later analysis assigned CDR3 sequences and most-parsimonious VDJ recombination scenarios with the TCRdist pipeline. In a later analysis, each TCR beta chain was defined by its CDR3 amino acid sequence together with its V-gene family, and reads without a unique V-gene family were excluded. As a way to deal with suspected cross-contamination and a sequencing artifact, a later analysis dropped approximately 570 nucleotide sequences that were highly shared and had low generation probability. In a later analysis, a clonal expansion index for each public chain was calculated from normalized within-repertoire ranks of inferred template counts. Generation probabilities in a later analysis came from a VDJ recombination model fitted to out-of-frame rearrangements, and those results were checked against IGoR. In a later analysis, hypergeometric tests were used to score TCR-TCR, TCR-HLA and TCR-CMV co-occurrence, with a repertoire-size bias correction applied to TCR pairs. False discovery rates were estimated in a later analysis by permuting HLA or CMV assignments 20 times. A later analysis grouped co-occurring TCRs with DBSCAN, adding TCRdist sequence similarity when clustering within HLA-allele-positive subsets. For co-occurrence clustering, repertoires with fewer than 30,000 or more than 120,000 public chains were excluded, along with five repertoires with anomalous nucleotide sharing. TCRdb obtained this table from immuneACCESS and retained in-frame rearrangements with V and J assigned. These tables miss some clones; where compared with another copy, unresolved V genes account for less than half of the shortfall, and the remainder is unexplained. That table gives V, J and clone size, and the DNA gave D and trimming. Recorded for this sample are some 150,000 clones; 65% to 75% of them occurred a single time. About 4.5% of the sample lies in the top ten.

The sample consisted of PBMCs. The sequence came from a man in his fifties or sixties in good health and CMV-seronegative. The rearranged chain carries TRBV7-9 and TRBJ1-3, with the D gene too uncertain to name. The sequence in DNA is TGTGCCAGCAGCTTACAAGGAAACACCATATATTTT. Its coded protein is CASSLQGNTIYF.